These T cell receptor beta chains were read from a single sample in a study of blood T cell repertoires in COVID-19. Clones were sequenced by immunoSEQ multiplex PCR, and TCRdb holds only the in-frame ones, with some missing. The repertoire holds 250,000 to 350,000 clones, with around 88% as singletons. The sample consisted of peripheral blood. Source of these receptors: a woman in her 70s with COVID-19, enrolled during active disease. Both conserved end residues are part of each CDR3. A D gene is named only where the DNA matches it firmly. Rows give clone size only sometimes, using once, few, many, or a class for an expanded clone.

cdr3_nt cdr3_aa clone_size d_call j_call v_call
TGTGCCAGCAGTCCAGGGACATCAAGTGGCTACACCTTC CASSPGTSSGYTF - - TRBJ1-2 TRBV12-3/TRBV12-4
TGCGCCAGCAGCACGGGGGGCCCAGGTATTGGCTACACCTTC CASSTGGPGIGYTF few - TRBJ1-2 TRBV5-1
TGTGCCAGCAGCAAAGACAACTCTGGAAACACCATATATTTT CASSKDNSGNTIYF - - TRBJ1-3 TRBV21-1
TGTGCCAGCACCCCTCTACAGGGTTGGGAATATGGCTACACCTTC CASTPLQGWEYGYTF once - TRBJ1-2 TRBV2
TGTGCCAGCAGTTACCGAGGACAGGGCACAGATACGCAGTATTTT CASSYRGQGTDTQYF - TRBD1 TRBJ2-3 TRBV6-5
TGTGCCAGCAGTTTATCATCAGGGGGTTACGAGCAGTACTTC CASSLSSGGYEQYF - TRBD1 TRBJ2-7 TRBV27
TGTGCCAGCAGTCCACAGGGGGCCATTAATGAAAAACTGTTTTTT CASSPQGAINEKLFF - TRBD1 TRBJ1-4 TRBV2
TGTGCCATTGGGACAGGGAACTACAATGAGCAGTTCTTC CAIGTGNYNEQFF - TRBD1 TRBJ2-1 TRBV19
TGCGCCAGCAGCTTAACGGCAGGGGGAGCTGAAGCTTTCTTT CASSLTAGGAEAFF - TRBD1 TRBJ1-1 TRBV5-1
TGTGCCAGCAGGCGGGGCTCGGGGACCCAGTACTTC CASRRGSGTQYF - - TRBJ2-5 TRBV6-5